Shown below are 27 T cell receptor beta chains from a single sample sequenced in a study of tumor-infiltrating lymphocytes in primary liver carcinoma. Unsorted bulk tissue (about 20-30 mg) underwent RNA and DNA co-extraction. TCR beta cDNA was prepared out of about 530 ng total RNA by means of a constant-region primer. What produced the TCR beta libraries was three nested multiplex PCR rounds using slightly modified ARM-PCR. The first two PCR rounds used TRBV1-TRBV30 primers with a Cbeta primer, 9 to 11 cycles each. One entry per CDR3 protein, called by TCRdb with MiXCR from the multiplex PCR reads. The data contain 48,000 or so distinct CDR3 sequences, about 80% of them seen just once; the ten biggest clones take up approximately 30%. Sequences were obtained from liver tumor tissue from sampling region 3. Subset in this sample: tumor region T3, left-lateral pole. Source of these receptors: a man aged 40-49 years with primary liver carcinoma and hepatitis B virus infection.

Concerning this clonotype: A much larger clone sits a single nucleotide away, making a read error possible. V is TRBV20-1 and J is TRBJ2-5; perhaps TRBD2 as D (5 bases). The CDR3 is 15 amino acids. CDR1 DFQATT and CDR2 SNEGSKA come from the germline V gene (reference sequence). The CDR3 DNA follows: TGCAGTGCTAGAGACTCGACGGACTTACAAGGGACCCAGTACTTC. Translating gives CSARDSTDLQGTQYF.

A note on this clonotype: The conserved closing phenylalanine or tryptophan is absent in this CDR3, likely reflecting a read error. The genes are TRBV11-1 and TRBJ2-7; D is ambiguous. The germline gives CDR1 SGHAT, CDR2 FQDESV (reference sequence). The CDR3 runs to 15 residues. The CDR3 spells CSGSLEATVSYEQYL. CDR3 nucleotides: TGTTCCGGCAGCTTAGAGGCGACCGTGTCCTACGAGCAGTACTTG.

This clonotype was counted between two and nine times. A clone one base away is much larger, so this may be a read error. This chain links TRBV12-5 with TRBJ2-1; 10 positions match TRBD1. Germline CDR1 and CDR2: LGHNT and FRNRAP. Germline trimming cut 6 bases from V and 9 bases from J; bases unmatched to any gene: 11. The CDR3 spans 15 residues. CDR3 coding DNA: TGTGCTAGTGGCGAAGGGACAGGGGCGAGGGGTGAGCAGTTCTTC. Protein: CASGEGTGARGEQFF.

To note about this clonotype: At one end the junction does not follow the germline gene, possibly because of a read error. V usage is TRBV4-2 and J usage is TRBJ2-1; D might be TRBD1 or TRBD2, each matching 5 bases. The CDR3 consists of 13 residues. Per germline, CDR1 LGHNA and CDR2 YNFKEQ. The DNA for the CDR3 is TGTGCCAGTAGCCAGGGACCCTACAATGAGCGGTTCTTC. Translation gives CASSQGPYNERFF.

A note on this clonotype: Its ends do not fully match the called genes, so a read error is possible. This rearrangement joins TRBV10-2 to TRBJ2-3; 13 bases align to TRBD2. Germline V CDR1 and CDR2: WSHSY, SAAADI. This CDR3 region has 17 residues. CDR3: CASSEWTSGRGADRQYF. CDR3 bases: TGCGCCAGCAGTGAGTGGACTAGCGGGAGAGGGGCGGATAGGCAGTATTTT.

In the case of this clonotype: The CDR3 end shows no conserved phenylalanine or tryptophan, and so a read error is likely. CDR3 in DNA: TGTGTCACCAGCTTAGCAGGATCCCCGAACACTGAAGCTTTCCTT. Its protein product is CVTSLAGSPNTEAFL. This chain uses TRBV11-2 with TRBJ1-1, with D hard to call. Germline V gene sequence: CDR1 SGHAT, CDR2 FQNNGV. The CDR3 extends over 15 amino acids.

A note on this clonotype: The CDR3 does not close with the conserved phenylalanine or tryptophan, likely indicating a read error. This chain uses TRBV6-5 with TRBJ2-6, with D possibly matching TRBD1 (5 bases). Germline CDR1 is MNHEY and CDR2 is SVGAGI. The CDR3 extends over 14 amino acids. The CDR3 DNA follows: TGTGCCAGCAGTCGAGAAGCTGGGGCCAACTTCCTGACTCTC. As protein: CASSREAGANFLTL.

This clonotype showed up just once. Because it lacks the conserved phenylalanine or tryptophan at the end, this CDR3 is likely a read error. J is TRBJ2-5 and V is TRBV12-3 or TRBV12-4; no definite D call. Trimming cost V 3 bases and J 2 bases, with 10 bases left between them. This CDR3 has 14 amino acids. CDR3 coding DNA: TGTGCCAGCAGTTTCCCGGCTGCTCAAGAGACCCAGTACTAC. This encodes CASSFPAAQETQYY.

This clonotype has only one observation. One junction end does not reproduce the germline sequence, and a read error may be involved. V usage is TRBV29-1 and J usage is TRBJ2-2, with a possible D match to TRBD2 (5 bases). CDR3 length equals 12 residues. Germline CDR1 SQVTM, CDR2 ANQGSEA. Here the CDR3 DNA reads TGCAGCTCAATTGCGGGTTCTGGGGAGCTGCTTTTT. Translating gives CSSIAGSGELLF.

The J gene is TRBJ2-3, the V gene TRBV10-3; D perhaps matches TRBD1 (5 bases). The CDR3 consists of 14 residues. V lost 3 bases and J lost 1, with 8 bases in between. From germline, CDR1 is ENHRY and CDR2 SYGVKD. The CDR3, as DNA: TGTGCCATCAGTGAACAGGTGGGCACAGATACGCAGTATTTT. It specifies CAISEQVGTDTQYF.

This clonotype turned up a few times. The chain has TRBV2 and TRBJ2-5; D possibly uses TRBD1 or TRBD2 (5 bases each). Germline V lookup: CDR1 SNHLY, CDR2 FYNNEI. V shed 7 bases and J shed 5 bases, with 11 bases lying between them. The length of the CDR3 is 12 residues. The CDR3 sequence: CASNPWGETQYF. CDR3 DNA sequence: TGTGCCAGCAATCCATGGGGGGAGACCCAGTACTTC.

Regarding this clonotype: The junction departs from the called germline gene at one end, perhaps through a read error. The rearrangement joins TRBV6-5 to TRBJ2-2, with 7 bases identical to TRBD2. The CDR3 length is 14 residues. The germline CDR1 and CDR2 sequences are MNHEY and SVGAGI. Here the CDR3 DNA reads TGTGCCAGCAGAGCCAATGAAGATCGGGGGGAGCTGTTTTTC. Encoded protein: CASRANEDRGELFF.

Details on this clonotype: Possible read error: a much larger clone is one base away. The chain's CDR3 is CASSLRRTYSPDTQYF. Written as DNA, the CDR3 is TGTGCCAGCAGCCTAAGACGGACTTATAGCCCAGATACGCAGTATTTT. The chain is built from TRBV28 and TRBJ2-3, with TRBD2 as a possible D gene (5 bases). Germline-derived CDR1 and CDR2 are MDHEN and SYDVKM. V shed 6 bases and J shed 4 bases, with 20 bases lying between them. The CDR3 sequence is 16 residues long.

The chain links TRBV6-2 or TRBV6-3 to TRBJ1-5, with 7 bases matching TRBD1. The CDR3 sequence is 11 residues long. V shed 6 bases, J shed 12 bases, and the junction held 5 bases outside the gene matches. Germline CDR1 reads MNHEY; CDR2 reads SVGEGT. The CDR3 sequence is CASSMGQFQHF. As DNA, the CDR3 is TGTGCCAGCAGCATGGGACAGTTCCAGCATTTT.

About this clonotype: This is likely a read error, given that the CDR3 carries no conserved phenylalanine or tryptophan at its end. No DNA is shown, since the ends of the CDR3 on it are uncertain; the CDR3 is the one TCRdb lists. V usage is TRBV6-1 and J usage is TRBJ1-1; the D call in the table, TRBD1, was not verified against the DNA. CDR1 and CDR2 (germline): MNHNS, SASEGT. Counting both end residues, the CDR3 totals 14 amino acids. CDR3 sequence: CASNDRIGAPEASS.

Note on this clonotype: Just one base apart from a much larger clone, this may be a read error. V is TRBV7-9 and J is TRBJ2-1, with TRBD1 matching over 9 bases. With 5 bases clipped from V and 6 bases from J, the junction kept 8 bases outside the gene matches. There are 15 residues in the CDR3. Per germline, CDR1 SEHNR and CDR2 FQNEAQ (reference sequence). In DNA form, the CDR3 reads TGTGCCAGCAGCCGAGGGGGACAGGGCTGCAATGAGCAGTTCTTC. Translated, it gives CASSRGGQGCNEQFF.

The CDR3: CNVDNSGRIRGSYNEQFF. The CDR3 nucleotides read TGCAACGTCGATAATAGCGGGAGAATCAGGGGCTCCTACAATGAGCAGTTCTTC. V is TRBV29-1 and J is TRBJ2-1; 9 positions agree with TRBD2. The germline V gene encodes CDR1 SQVTM and CDR2 ANQGSEA. The CDR3 sequence is 18 residues long.

Comments on this clonotype: A read error may account for a junction end that differs from germline. CDR3 DNA: TGTGCCAACAGCTTTAGAGTGGGGGAATTGTTTTTT. It yields the protein CANSFRVGELFF. This chain uses TRBV7-8 with TRBJ2-2; D tentatively fits TRBD1 or TRBD2 (5 bases each). The CDR3 runs 12 residues. CDR1 is SGHVS and CDR2 is FQNEAQ in the germline V gene.

This clonotype came up many times. The rearrangement uses TRBV28 and TRBJ1-4; a weak D match, TRBD1 (6 bases). The germline CDR1 and CDR2 sequences are MDHEN and SYDVKM. CDR3 length equals 15 residues. V was cut by 2 bases and J by 3 bases, with 10 bases left in between. The CDR3 nucleotides read TGTGCCAGCAGTTTAGATCAGGGGTCTAATGAAAAACTGTTTTTT. Translating gives CASSLDQGSNEKLFF. The full variable domain, completed using reference TRBV28 and TRBJ1-4, is DVKVTQSSRYLVKRTGEKVFLECVQDMDHENMFWYRQDPGLGLRLIYFSYDVKMKEKGDIPEGYSVSREKKERFSLILESASTNQTSMYLCASSLDQGSNEKLFFGSGTQLSVL.

About this clonotype itself: This likely comes from a read error, as the CDR3 has no conserved phenylalanine or tryptophan at its end. This chain joins TRBV11-2 and TRBJ2-1, with D possibly being TRBD2 (5 bases). There are 16 residues in the CDR3. Germline CDR1 and CDR2: SGHAT and FQNNGV. Trimming cost V 4 bases and J 8 bases, with 21 bases left between them. This CDR3 is CASSSHPSRRIYEQFI. The CDR3 bases are TGTGCCAGCAGCTCGCACCCCAGCAGGAGGATCTATGAGCAGTTCATC.

This clonotype was recorded once. A junction end diverges from the germline sequence, so it may reflect a read error. The gene calls are TRBV5-6 and TRBJ1-3; D gene unclear. The germline V gene has CDR1 SGHDT and CDR2 YYEEEE. The CDR3 covers 15 residues. CDR3 DNA: TGTTCCAGCAGCTCCGGATTCTCGGGTGAAAACACCATATATTTT. Translating gives CSSSSGFSGENTIYF.

This clonotype came up many times. This rearrangement joins TRBV28 to TRBJ1-5; 8 bases map to TRBD1. The CDR3 has 15 amino acids. V was pared by 3 bases and J by 7 bases, with 8 bases of the junction left unmatched. Germline assignment: CDR1 MDHEN and CDR2 SYDVKM. The CDR3 sequence: CASSFAQGAEQPQHF. In nucleotides, the CDR3 is TGTGCCAGCAGTTTCGCTCAGGGGGCCGAACAGCCCCAGCATTTT.

A remark on this clonotype: Since a much larger clone is just one base distant, this may be a read error. V is TRBV30 and J is TRBJ1-1, with D maybe TRBD1 (6 bases). Trimming cost V 7 bases and J 3 bases, with 15 bases left between them. CDR1 and CDR2 from the germline V gene are GTSNPN and SVGIG (reference sequence). The CDR3 has 13 amino acids. This chain's CDR3 is CALRPKGDTEAFF. Written as DNA, the CDR3 is TGTGCCTTGAGGCCTAAGGGGGACACTGAAGCTTTCTTT.

Turning to this clonotype: A much larger clone differs by one base, so this may be a read error. The chain links TRBV29-1 to TRBJ2-7, with 7 positions matching TRBD2. The CDR3 loop spans 12 amino acids. The V gene end was trimmed by 4 bases and the J gene end by 9 bases; junction bases not matched to a gene: 9. Germline V CDR1 and CDR2: SQVTM, ANQGSEA. Here the CDR3 reads CSVVRGDRMQYF. The CDR3 bases are TGCAGCGTTGTACGGGGGGACCGTATGCAGTACTTC.

This clonotype was picked up many times. This chain uses TRBV7-8 with TRBJ2-5; D is possibly TRBD1 (6 bases). With 3 bases removed from V and 1 base from J, the gap between germline ends came to 12 bases. The CDR3 loop spans 15 amino acids. The germline gives CDR1 SGHVS, CDR2 FQNEAQ. The CDR3 region is CASSFSRGGQETQYF. The CDR3 region has the DNA TGTGCCAGCAGCTTCTCTAGAGGGGGCCAAGAGACCCAGTACTTC.

The sample holds many counts of this clonotype. The chain carries TRBV28 and TRBJ2-7; D ambiguous. Between the trimmed V and J ends, which lost 7 bases and 0 bases, there was a span of 13 bases. Germline loops: CDR1 MDHEN, CDR2 SYDVKM. The CDR3 has 14 residues. This chain's CDR3 is CASMGKRSSYEQYF. The CDR3 DNA sequence: TGTGCCAGCATGGGGAAACGATCCTCCTACGAGCAGTACTTC.

CDR3 sequence reads: CSVAAGNTEAFF. CDR3 sequence (DNA): TGCAGCGTTGCGGCAGGGAACACTGAAGCTTTCTTT. V is TRBV29-1 and J is TRBJ1-1; D uncertain. The CDR3 is 12 residues long. Germline values: CDR1 SQVTM, CDR2 ANQGSEA. With 4 bases removed from V and 1 base from J, the gap between germline ends came to 7 bases.